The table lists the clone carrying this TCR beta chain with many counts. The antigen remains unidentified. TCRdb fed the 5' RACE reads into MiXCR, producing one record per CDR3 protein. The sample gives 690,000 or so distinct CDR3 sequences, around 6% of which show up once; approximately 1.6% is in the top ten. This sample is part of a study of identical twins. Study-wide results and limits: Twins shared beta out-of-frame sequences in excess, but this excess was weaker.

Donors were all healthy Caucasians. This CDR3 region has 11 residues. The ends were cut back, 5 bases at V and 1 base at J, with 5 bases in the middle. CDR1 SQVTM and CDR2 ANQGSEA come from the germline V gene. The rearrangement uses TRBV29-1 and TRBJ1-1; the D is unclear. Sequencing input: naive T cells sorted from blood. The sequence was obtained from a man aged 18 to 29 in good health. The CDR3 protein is CSVPANTEAFF. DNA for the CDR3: TGCAGCGTTCCGGCGAACACTGAAGCTTTCTTT.